This passage covers 24 T cell receptor beta chains from one sample sequenced in a study of neoadjuvant nivolumab and ipilimumab in lung cancer (dated by TCRdb to the early 2020s). The sample's time point, from its label and the paper: at surgical resection after neoadjuvant nivolumab +/- ipilimumab. Library preparation used the immunoSEQ multiplex PCR assay. In its TCRdb copy, this immuneACCESS table keeps in-frame sequences only and misses some clones. Where compared with another copy, unresolved V genes explain less than half of these, and the others have no known cause. The sample table contains 4,500 or so clones; only one count was recorded for roughly 76% of them. The ten largest clones take up around 5.2% of the sample. The material sequenced was normal lung tissue adjacent to the tumor, taken after neoadjuvant nivolumab, alone or with ipilimumab, at or shortly before surgery. These receptors were taken from an adult with non-small cell lung cancer. Some clones in this sample may be carry-over from other donors' samples.

The chain carries TRBV27 and TRBJ1-1; D call uncertain. This CDR3 has 16 residues. CDR1 is MNHEY and CDR2 is SMNVEV in the germline V gene (reference sequence). With 3 bases removed from V and 5 bases from J, the gap between germline ends came to 19 bases. This CDR3 is CASSLVRTGSWTEAFF. CDR3 bases: TGTGCCAGCAGTTTGGTCCGGACTGGTTCTTGGACTGAAGCTTTCTTT.

V usage is TRBV4-3 and J usage is TRBJ1-3, with 8 nucleotides matching TRBD1. CDR1 and CDR2 from the germline V gene are LGHNA and YSLEER. J was trimmed by 0 bases and V by 3 bases; bases with no gene match: 7. This CDR3 region has 17 residues. For the CDR3, the DNA is TGCGCCAGCAGCCAGGGGGACAGGACCACCTCTGGAAACACCATATATTTT. It specifies CASSQGDRTTSGNTIYF.

The chain carries TRBV6-6 and TRBJ1-6; D is perhaps TRBD1 (5 bases). The V end was cut by 6 bases, the J end by 5 bases, with 17 bases between. This CDR3 is 16 amino acids long. Per the germline V gene, CDR1 is MNHNY and CDR2 is SVGAGI (reference sequence). DNA of the CDR3: TGTGCCAGCAGAGCCATCCTTCGGGGGGATAATTCACCCCTCCACTTT. Encoded protein: CASRAILRGDNSPLHF.

This clone was recorded only once. The chain recombines TRBV6-4 with TRBJ2-1; possibly TRBD1 for D (5 bases). Germline CDR1 MRHNA, CDR2 SNTAGT. The CDR3 consists of 16 residues. Trimming removed 0 bases from V and 1 base from J, with 10 bases in between. The CDR3 sequence is CASSDSDKGSYNEQFF. In nucleotides, the CDR3 is TGTGCCAGCAGTGACTCAGATAAGGGGTCCTACAATGAGCAGTTCTTC.

The genes are TRBV9 and TRBJ2-1; D not certain. V lost 5 bases to trimming and J lost 6 bases, with 15 bases between them. The CDR3 contains 14 residues. CDR1 and CDR2 (germline): SGDLS, YYNGEE. The CDR3 DNA sequence: TGTGCCAGCAGTGCCTTGTTTGGATCCAATGAGCAGTTCTTC. Translating gives CASSALFGSNEQFF.

This chain's CDR3 is CASSFRTGSQNYGYTF. The CDR3 DNA follows: TGCGCCAGCAGCTTCAGGACAGGGTCCCAAAACTATGGCTACACCTTC. V and J are TRBV5-1 and TRBJ1-2, with TRBD1 identical over 8 bases. This CDR3 contains 16 residues. The germline V gene encodes CDR1 SGHRS and CDR2 YFSETQ. V shed 2 bases and J 2 bases; nucleotides not matched to a gene: 8.

The CDR3 coding sequence is TGTGCCAGCTACGACTCCGGGACAAGGAACACCGGGGAGCTGTTTTTT. The encoded protein is CASYDSGTRNTGELFF. J is TRBJ2-2 and V is TRBV6-6; D may be TRBD1 (6 bases). The V gene lost 8 bases and the J gene lost 1 base, with 17 bases spanning the gap. The length of the CDR3 is 16 residues. Per the germline V gene, CDR1 is MNHNY and CDR2 is SVGAGI (reference sequence).

This clone was counted only a few times. V and J are TRBV7-9 and TRBJ1-2; 7 nucleotides agree with TRBD1. The trim removed 5 bases at V and 2 bases at J, leaving 8 bases unmatched. CDR3 length: 15 residues. CDR1 SEHNR and CDR2 FQNEAQ come from the germline V gene (reference sequence). CDR3 amino acids: CASSQSLTGNYGYTF. The CDR3 coding sequence is TGTGCCAGCAGCCAAAGTCTGACAGGGAACTATGGCTACACCTTC.

This clone was seen only a few times. The V and J genes are TRBV5-1 and TRBJ1-1; TRBD1 matches 7 bases. J was trimmed by 10 bases and V by 4 bases; bases with no gene match: 10. The CDR3 is 13 residues long. Germline loops: CDR1 SGHRS, CDR2 YFSETQ. The CDR3 spells CASSTDRDRVAFF. The CDR3 DNA reads TGCGCCAGCAGCACTGACAGGGACCGCGTAGCTTTCTTT.

This chain uses TRBV6-5 with TRBJ1-4; 7 nucleotides agree with TRBD1. Germline CDR1 MNHEY, CDR2 SVGAGI. With 7 bases clipped from V and 5 bases from J, the junction kept 4 bases outside the gene matches. This CDR3 is 13 amino acids long. CDR3 coding DNA: TGTGCCAGCAAACAGGGGACGAATGAAAAACTGTTTTTT. This translates into CASKQGTNEKLFF.

The V call is TRBV5-6, the J call TRBJ2-5; D is uncertain. The CDR3 covers 15 residues. V was trimmed by 3 bases and J by 5 bases, leaving 17 bases between them. Germline assignment: CDR1 SGHDT and CDR2 YYEEEE. Here the CDR3 DNA reads TGTGCCAGCAGCTCCGGCGTGGTACCGGGCGAGACCCAGTACTTC. Its protein product is CASSSGVVPGETQYF.

The chain uses TRBV18 and TRBJ2-1; 8 nucleotides line up with TRBD2. This CDR3 is built from 13 residues. The V gene end was trimmed by 4 bases and the J gene end by 8 bases; junction bases not matched to a gene: 4. CDR1 is KGHSH and CDR2 is LQKENI in the germline V gene. The CDR3 coding sequence is TGTGCCAGCTCACGGACTAGCTGGGATGAGCAGTTCTTC. Its translation: CASSRTSWDEQFF. Using reference TRBV18 and TRBJ2-1 for the parts outside the CDR3, the full variable domain is NAGVMQNPRHLVRRRGQEARLRCSPMKGHSHVYWYRQLPEEGLKFMVYLQKENIIDESGMPKERFSAEFPKEGPSILRIQQVVRGDSAAYFCASSRTSWDEQFFGPGTRLTVL.

The chain has TRBV27 and TRBJ2-5; 8 bases match TRBD1. After removal of 5 bases from V and 4 bases from J, the junction contained 9 bases not matched to a gene. Germline CDR1 is MNHEY and CDR2 is SMNVEV (reference sequence). The CDR3 consists of 15 residues. CDR3 residues: CASSPYTGGAETQYF. CDR3 bases: TGTGCCAGCAGTCCCTATACAGGGGGAGCAGAGACCCAGTACTTC.

V gene TRBV5-5 combines with J gene TRBJ1-5; a weak D match, TRBD1 (5 bases). The CDR3 runs to 16 residues. With 5 bases removed from V and 11 bases from J, the gap between germline ends came to 26 bases. The germline V gene has CDR1 SGHKS and CDR2 YYEKEE (reference sequence). The CDR3 spells CASSPDQGLFAMAQHF. In DNA, the CDR3 is TGTGCCAGCAGTCCGGATCAGGGCCTCTTCGCCATGGCCCAGCATTTT.

The J gene is TRBJ2-7, the V gene TRBV6-1; TRBD1 matches 9 bases. Germline-derived CDR1 and CDR2 are MNHNS and SASEGT. Trimming at V came to 6 bases and at J to 5 bases, leaving 5 bases not matched to a gene. The CDR3 is made up of 13 amino acids. The CDR3 protein is CASSWDRVNEQYF. In DNA, the CDR3 is TGTGCCAGCAGCTGGGACAGGGTCAACGAGCAGTACTTC.

The genes are TRBV18 and TRBJ1-1; no clear D gene. This CDR3 spans 9 amino acids. Germline CDR1 and CDR2: KGHSH and LQKENI. Trimming took off 10 bases at V and 7 bases at J, with 7 bases between the two ends. This chain's CDR3 is CANPLEAFF. The CDR3 nucleotides read TGTGCCAACCCACTTGAAGCTTTCTTT.

V is TRBV2 and J is TRBJ1-1; 10 bases align to TRBD1. Germline V CDR1 and CDR2: SNHLY, FYNNEI. The CDR3 is made up of 15 amino acids. The trim removed 6 bases at V and 3 bases at J, leaving 7 bases unmatched. CDR3 in amino acids: CASRTTDRGDTEAFF. CDR3 sequence (DNA): TGTGCCAGCAGGACCACGGACAGGGGGGACACTGAAGCTTTCTTT.

The chain combines TRBV11-2 with TRBJ2-7; maybe TRBD1 (6 bases). Trimming removed 3 bases at V and 0 bases at J, with 9 bases between. The CDR3 is 14 amino acids. The germline CDR1 and CDR2 sequences are SGHAT and FQNNGV. The CDR3 DNA reads TGTGCCAGCAGCTTGGGGGCAGGCTCCTACGAGCAGTACTTC. It codes for CASSLGAGSYEQYF.

The V gene is TRBV4-3, the J gene TRBJ2-5; either TRBD1 or TRBD2 may fit D (6 bases each). Trimming removed 0 bases from V and 5 bases from J, with 16 bases in between. Germline loops: CDR1 LGHNA, CDR2 YSLEER. CDR3 length: 16 amino acids. As DNA, the CDR3 is TGCGCCAGCAGCCAAGATTGGCGGGACATGGAGGAGACCCAGTACTTC. Translation gives CASSQDWRDMEETQYF.

This chain links TRBV29-1 with TRBJ2-1; D may be TRBD1 (5 bases). The germline V and J ends were trimmed by 4 bases and 10 bases, with 17 bases remaining between them. This CDR3 contains 13 residues. The germline V gene has CDR1 SQVTM and CDR2 ANQGSEA. The CDR3 spells CSVGQLAAGEQFF. For the CDR3, the DNA is TGCAGCGTTGGGCAGTTAGCCGCAGGGGAGCAGTTCTTC.

The chain links TRBV11-1 to TRBJ2-7, with a tentative D call TRBD2 (6 bases). This CDR3 has 14 residues. Trimming pared 1 base from V and 7 bases from J, leaving 14 bases between. Germline-derived CDR1 and CDR2 are SGHAT and FQDESV (reference sequence). The CDR3 region is CASSLGRESGEQYF. CDR3 nucleotide sequence: TGTGCCAGCAGCTTAGGACGGGAGTCCGGGGAGCAGTACTTC.

The chain joins TRBV18 to TRBJ2-7, with 11 bases identical to TRBD2. The CDR3 is 16 amino acids. Unmatched junction bases numbered 9, after V lost 3 bases and J lost 5 bases. CDR1 and CDR2 from the germline V gene are KGHSH and LQKENI. CDR3 residues: CASSPGTSGSTHEQYF. CDR3 nucleotide sequence: TGTGCCAGCTCACCTGGAACTAGCGGGAGTACCCACGAGCAGTACTTC. Full variable domain (outside the CDR3, taken from reference TRBV18 and TRBJ2-7): NAGVMQNPRHLVRRRGQEARLRCSPMKGHSHVYWYRQLPEEGLKFMVYLQKENIIDESGMPKERFSAEFPKEGPSILRIQQVVRGDSAAYFCASSPGTSGSTHEQYFGPGTRLTVT.

The rearrangement joins TRBV15 to TRBJ2-5, with D possibly matching TRBD2 (5 bases). The CDR3 loop spans 15 amino acids. Trimming removed 4 bases from V and 4 bases from J, with 16 bases in between. CDR1 is LNHNV and CDR2 is YYDKDF in the germline V gene (reference sequence). DNA for the CDR3: TGTGCCACCAGCACGGATTTCATGGGGAGAGAGACCCAGTACTTC. Encoded protein: CATSTDFMGRETQYF.

This clone was counted a single time. V is TRBV29-1 and J is TRBJ1-4; TRBD1 agrees at 8 bases. V dropped 5 bases and J dropped 8; count of bases not matched to a gene: 10. The length of the CDR3 is 14 residues. The germline gives CDR1 SQVTM, CDR2 ANQGSEA. The CDR3 sequence is CSVWTGSGLEKLFF. The CDR3 DNA reads as TGCAGCGTTTGGACAGGGTCGGGTCTGGAAAAACTGTTTTTT.